The present T cell receptor beta chain was sequenced within a study of shared clonotypes between healthy human individuals. CDR1 is SGHAT and CDR2 is FQDESV in the germline V gene (reference sequence). The length of the CDR3 is 16 residues. The trim removed 5 bases at V and 8 bases at J, leaving 13 bases unmatched. General study results and limits: Between several donors, naive CD4 clonotypes were shared at a level of around 5.2%. For sorted subsets, rarefaction showed incomplete sequencing despite large depth. Naive subsets, compared against memory subsets, generally had larger estimated richness values. Non-shared clonotypes were found to have lower generation probabilities than the clonotypes that were shared by all four of the sorted-subset donors.

This table comes from immunoSEQ multiplex PCR, and its TCRdb copy is limited to in-frame clones, with some not included. The sample shows approximately 2,000,000 clones, around 93% of them seen only once. This clone was picked up one time. Its antigen is unidentified. What was sequenced was naive CD4+ T cells from PBMCs. Subset described: CD45RA+ positively selected. This clonotype originated in a man younger than 35 in good health. Some clones in this sample may be carry-over from other donors' samples. This chain links TRBV11-1 with TRBJ2-1, with 9 positions matching TRBD2. CDR3 residues: CASSNRAGGRGDEQFF. The CDR3 DNA reads as TGTGCCAGCAGCAACCGAGCGGGAGGACGGGGGGATGAGCAGTTCTTC.